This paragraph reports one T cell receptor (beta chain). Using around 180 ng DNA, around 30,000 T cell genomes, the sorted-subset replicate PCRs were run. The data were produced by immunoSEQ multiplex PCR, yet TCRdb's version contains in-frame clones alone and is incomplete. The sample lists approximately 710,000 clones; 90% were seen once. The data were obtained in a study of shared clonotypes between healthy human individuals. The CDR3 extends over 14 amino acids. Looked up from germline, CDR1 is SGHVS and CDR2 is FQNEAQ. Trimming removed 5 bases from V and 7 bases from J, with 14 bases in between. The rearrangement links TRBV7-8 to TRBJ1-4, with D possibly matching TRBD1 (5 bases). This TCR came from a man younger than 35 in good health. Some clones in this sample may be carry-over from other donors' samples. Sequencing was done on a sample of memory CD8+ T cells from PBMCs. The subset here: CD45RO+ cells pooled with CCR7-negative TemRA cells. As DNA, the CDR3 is TGTGCCAGCAGCCCACCGCCTAGGGGTGAAAAACTGTTTTTT. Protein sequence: CASSPPPRGEKLFF.